One TCR beta chain is described in this entry. The target antigen is unknown. The source of the sample is a study of persistence of HIV-infected CD4 T cells. Study in general: Blood samples, up to roughly 200 mL, came from multiple time points, except a couple of leukapheresis donors sampled once. Broader study findings: Degenerate expanded CDR3beta sequences were enriched among CMV- and Gag-responding cells.

This CDR3 is built from 13 residues. The V gene lost 3 bases and the J gene lost 5 bases, with 7 bases spanning the gap. Cells were stimulated with CMV-infected fibroblast lysates at 8 to 10 ug/mL. CD40L/CD69 double-negative CD45RO-high memory CD4+ T cells were collected. Donors were HIV-1-infected adults who began suppressive ART during chronic infection. The immunoSEQ assay was version 4, run in survey mode. The repertoire was sequenced with immunoSEQ multiplex PCR; TCRdb's copy has only in-frame clones and lacks some. Of over 25,000 clones listed, around 80% are singletons. This sequence originates from an adult man with HIV who was CMV-seropositive. V gene TRBV12-3 or TRBV12-4 combines with J gene TRBJ1-4; the D is unclear. Here the sequenced sample was CD4+ T cells sorted from PBMCs after roughly 18-hour stimulation, taken from a patient who received antiretroviral therapy. The CDR3 sequence is CASSFSQNEKLFF. The CDR3 DNA reads TGTGCCAGCAGTTTCTCCCAGAATGAAAAACTGTTTTTT.